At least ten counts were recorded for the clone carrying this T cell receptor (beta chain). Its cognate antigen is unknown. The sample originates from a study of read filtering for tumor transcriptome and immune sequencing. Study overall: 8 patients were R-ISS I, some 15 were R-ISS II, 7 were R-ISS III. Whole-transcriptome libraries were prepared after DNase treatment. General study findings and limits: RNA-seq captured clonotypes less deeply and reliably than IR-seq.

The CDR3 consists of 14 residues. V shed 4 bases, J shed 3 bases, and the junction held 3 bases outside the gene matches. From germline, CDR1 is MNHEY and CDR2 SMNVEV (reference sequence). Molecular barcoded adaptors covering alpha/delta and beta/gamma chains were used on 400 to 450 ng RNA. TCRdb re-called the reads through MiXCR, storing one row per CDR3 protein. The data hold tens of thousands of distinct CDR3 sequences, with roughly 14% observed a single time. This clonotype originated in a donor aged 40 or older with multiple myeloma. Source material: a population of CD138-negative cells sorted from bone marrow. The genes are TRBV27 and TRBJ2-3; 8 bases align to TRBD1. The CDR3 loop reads CASSSGQGTDTQYF. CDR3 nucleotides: TGTGCCAGCAGTTCAGGACAGGGAACAGATACGCAGTATTTT.